The clone carrying this TCR beta chain came up many times. Its antigen is still unknown. Uncontrolled infection, other autoimmune disease, pregnancy or lactation excluded patients. Clinicians diagnosed patients from clinical symptoms, serum thyroxine and TRAb, thyroid ultrasound and orbital computed tomography. The sample comes from a study of T cells in Graves' hyperthyroidism and ophthalmopathy. Amplification of TCR beta CDR3 regions was performed using RNA transcripts as template. TCR CDR3 regions were first amplified by RT-PCR with HTBI primers. TCRdb itself ran the multiplex PCR reads through MiXCR, one entry per CDR3 protein. The table records about 49,000 distinct CDR3 sequences, 45% to 65% of them present only once. This CDR3 is built from 14 residues. Trimming removed 4 bases from V and 2 bases from J; junction bases left unmatched: 2. Germline CDR1 reads SGHRS; CDR2 reads YFSETQ. Study-level results: Most thyroid clonotypes with frequency above 0.001 were detected in blood. The model made its ophthalmopathy prediction, and onset followed a median about 5.9 months later.

The rearrangement joins TRBV5-1 to TRBJ2-5; the match to TRBD2 covers 10 bases. The sequence was collected from a young man with Graves' hyperthyroidism. Sequences were obtained from peripheral blood or thyroid tissue (not recorded which). The CDR3 reads CASSVTSGQETQYF. DNA of the CDR3: TGCGCCAGCAGCGTGACTAGCGGGCAAGAGACCCAGTACTTC.